This TCR beta chain was sequenced for a study of OX40 agonist ivuxolimab in advanced cancers. Turning to this clone: Its specificity is unknown.

The CDR3 covers 14 residues. V lost 6 bases and J lost 3; bases outside the gene matches: 8. Germline loops: CDR1 SQVTM, CDR2 ANQGSEA. Whole-study results and caveats: Partial responders dosed at 0.1-3.0 mg/kg displayed clonal expansion ranking among the lowest.

Measured with immunoSEQ multiplex PCR; TCRdb has only the in-frame clones, and not every one. The sample holds tens of thousands of clones, about 82% seen once. The chain combines TRBV29-1 with TRBJ1-2, with 9 bases identical to TRBD1. The sequence came from an adult with an advanced solid tumor such as melanoma, head and neck, liver or kidney cancer. This specimen was CD4+ or CD8+ T cells sorted from blood, taken in a trial of the OX40 agonist ivuxolimab. The CDR3 DNA sequence: TGCAGCGTCGATAGACAGGGGGAGGACTATGGCTACACCTTC. Translation gives CSVDRQGEDYGYTF.